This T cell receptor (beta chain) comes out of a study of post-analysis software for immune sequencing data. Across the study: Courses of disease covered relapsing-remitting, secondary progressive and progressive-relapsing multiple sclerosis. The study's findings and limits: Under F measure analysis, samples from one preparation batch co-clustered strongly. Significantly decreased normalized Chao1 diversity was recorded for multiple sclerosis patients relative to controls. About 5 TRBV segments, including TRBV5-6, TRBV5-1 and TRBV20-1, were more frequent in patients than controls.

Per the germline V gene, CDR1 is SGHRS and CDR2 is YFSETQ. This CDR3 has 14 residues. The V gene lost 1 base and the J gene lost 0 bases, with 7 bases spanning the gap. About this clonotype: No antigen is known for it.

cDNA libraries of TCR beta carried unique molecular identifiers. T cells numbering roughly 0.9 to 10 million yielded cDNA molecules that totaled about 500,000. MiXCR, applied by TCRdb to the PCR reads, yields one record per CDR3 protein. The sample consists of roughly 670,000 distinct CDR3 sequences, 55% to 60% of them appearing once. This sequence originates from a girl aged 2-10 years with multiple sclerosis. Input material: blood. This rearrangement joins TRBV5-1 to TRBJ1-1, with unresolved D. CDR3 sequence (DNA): TGCGCCAGCAGCTTGTCGGTCATGAACACTGAAGCTTTCTTT. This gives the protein CASSLSVMNTEAFF.